Below, one TCR beta chain is given with its context. Its antigen is unknown. This entry is derived from a study of shared clonotypes between healthy human individuals. General observations from the study: It was expected that sequencing depth would affect clonotype sharing among donors. Unshared clonotypes carried lower generation probabilities than those common to all four donors.

CD8 cells classed as naive were CD45RO-negative and positively selected for CCR7, excluding terminally differentiated effector memory CD45RA+ cells. At deep level, the assay was performed. Profiled with immunoSEQ multiplex PCR; TCRdb holds only in-frame clones, not every one. The sample holds fewer than 850,000 clones, about 96% seen once. Trimming stripped 4 bases from V and 2 bases from J, with 18 bases between. The CDR3 spans 16 residues. Germline V lookup: CDR1 MNHNY, CDR2 SVGAGI (reference sequence). The TCR originated in a man younger than 40 in good health. J is TRBJ2-7 and V is TRBV6-6, with a tentative D call TRBD2 (5 bases). Sequenced: naive CD8+ T cells sorted from blood. The CDR3 here is CASSSLPGVRTYEQYF. In nucleotides, the CDR3 is TGTGCCAGCAGTTCCCTCCCCGGGGTAAGGACCTACGAGCAGTACTTC.